This record covers a single T cell receptor (beta chain). Germline V lookup: CDR1 LGHNA, CDR2 YSLEER. This CDR3 is built from 14 residues. The junction had 9 bases not matched to a gene; V was cut back by 4 bases and J by 7 bases. The record originates from a study of blood T cell repertoires in COVID-19. Libraries were prepared by immunoSEQ multiplex PCR; TCRdb keeps only in-frame clonotypes and omits some of them. The repertoire includes a few hundred thousand clones, 89% of them detected once, and 9.5% sits in the top ten. The clonotype was recovered from a woman aged 35 to 49 who had recovered from COVID-19. V and J are TRBV4-3 and TRBJ1-2; 7 bases align to TRBD1. The specimen was PBMCs or T cells enriched from blood (not recorded which). CDR3: CASSPDGTAGGYTF. In DNA, the CDR3 is TGCGCCAGCAGCCCGGACGGGACAGCCGGTGGCTACACCTTC.